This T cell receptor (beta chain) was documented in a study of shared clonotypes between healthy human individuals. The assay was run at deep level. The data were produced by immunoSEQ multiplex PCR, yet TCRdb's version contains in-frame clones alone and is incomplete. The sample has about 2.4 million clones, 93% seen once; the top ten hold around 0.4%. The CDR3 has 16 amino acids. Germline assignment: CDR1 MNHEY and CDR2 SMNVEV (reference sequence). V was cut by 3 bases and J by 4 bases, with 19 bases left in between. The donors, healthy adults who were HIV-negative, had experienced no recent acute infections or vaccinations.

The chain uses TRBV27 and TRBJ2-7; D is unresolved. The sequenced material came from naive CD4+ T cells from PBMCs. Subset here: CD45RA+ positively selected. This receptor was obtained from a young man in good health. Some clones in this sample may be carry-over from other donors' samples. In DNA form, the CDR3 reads TGTGCCAGCAGTTTGATACGGACGGCTTCCAAATACGAGCAGTACTTC. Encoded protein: CASSLIRTASKYEQYF.